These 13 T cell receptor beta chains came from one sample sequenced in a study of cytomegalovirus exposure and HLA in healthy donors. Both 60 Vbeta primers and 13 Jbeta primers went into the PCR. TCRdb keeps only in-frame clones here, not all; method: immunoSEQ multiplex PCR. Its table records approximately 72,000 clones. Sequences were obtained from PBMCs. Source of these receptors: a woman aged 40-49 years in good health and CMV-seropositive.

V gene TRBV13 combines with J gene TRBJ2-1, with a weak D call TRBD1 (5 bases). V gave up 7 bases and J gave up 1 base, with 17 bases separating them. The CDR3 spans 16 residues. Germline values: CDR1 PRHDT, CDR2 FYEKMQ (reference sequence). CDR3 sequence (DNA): TGTGCCAGCAACTACCCCCAGGGTGGGTCCTACAATGAGCAGTTCTTC. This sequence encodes CASNYPQGGSYNEQFF.

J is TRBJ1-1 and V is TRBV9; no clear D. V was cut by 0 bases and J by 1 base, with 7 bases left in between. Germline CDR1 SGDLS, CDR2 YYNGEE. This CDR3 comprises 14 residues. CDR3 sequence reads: CASSVVTGNTEAFF. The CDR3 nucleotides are TGTGCCAGCAGCGTAGTGACTGGGAACACTGAAGCTTTCTTT.

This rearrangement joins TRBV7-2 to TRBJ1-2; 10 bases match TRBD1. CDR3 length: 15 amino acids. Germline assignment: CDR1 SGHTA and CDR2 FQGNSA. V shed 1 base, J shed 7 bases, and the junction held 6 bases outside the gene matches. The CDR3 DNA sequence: TGTGCCAGCAGCTTAGAGGGGACAGGGGCTTTTGGCTACACCTTC. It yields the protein CASSLEGTGAFGYTF.

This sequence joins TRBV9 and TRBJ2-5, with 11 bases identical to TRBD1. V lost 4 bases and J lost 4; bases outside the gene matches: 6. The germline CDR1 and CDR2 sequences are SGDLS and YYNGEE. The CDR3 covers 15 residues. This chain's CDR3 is CASSPGTGGLETQYF. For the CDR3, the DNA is TGTGCCAGCAGCCCAGGGACAGGGGGTCTAGAGACCCAGTACTTC.

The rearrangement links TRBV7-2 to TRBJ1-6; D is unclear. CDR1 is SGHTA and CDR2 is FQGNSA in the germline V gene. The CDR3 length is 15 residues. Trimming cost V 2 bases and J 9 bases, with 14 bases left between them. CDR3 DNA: TGTGCCAGCAGCTTATGGGCATCTATTAGTTCACCCCTCCACTTT. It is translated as CASSLWASISSPLHF.

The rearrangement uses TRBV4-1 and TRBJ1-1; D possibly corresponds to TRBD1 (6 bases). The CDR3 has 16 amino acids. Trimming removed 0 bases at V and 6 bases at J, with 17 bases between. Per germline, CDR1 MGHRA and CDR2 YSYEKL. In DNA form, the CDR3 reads TGCGCCAGCAGCCAAGATTTAGCAGGGGAGAGCGCTGAAGCTTTCTTT. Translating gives CASSQDLAGESAEAFF.

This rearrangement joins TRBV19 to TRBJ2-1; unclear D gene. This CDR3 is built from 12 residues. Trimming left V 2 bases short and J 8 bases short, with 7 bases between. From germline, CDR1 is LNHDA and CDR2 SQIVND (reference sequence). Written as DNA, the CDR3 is TGTGCCAGTAGTATATTGCGCGATGAGCAGTTCTTC. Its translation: CASSILRDEQFF.

The CDR3 is CASSPPIGDRAREQYF. The CDR3, as DNA: TGTGCCAGCTCACCACCAATAGGGGATCGGGCTCGGGAGCAGTACTTC. J is TRBJ2-7 and V is TRBV18; possibly TRBD1 for D (5 bases). With 0 bases removed from V and 7 bases from J, the gap between germline ends came to 19 bases. CDR1 and CDR2 from the germline V gene are KGHSH and LQKENI. The CDR3 has 16 amino acids. Drawing the rest from reference TRBV18 and TRBJ2-7, the complete variable domain is NAGVMQNPRHLVRRRGQEARLRCSPMKGHSHVYWYRQLPEEGLKFMVYLQKENIIDESGMPKERFSAEFPKEGPSILRIQQVVRGDSAAYFCASSPPIGDRAREQYFGPGTRLTVT.

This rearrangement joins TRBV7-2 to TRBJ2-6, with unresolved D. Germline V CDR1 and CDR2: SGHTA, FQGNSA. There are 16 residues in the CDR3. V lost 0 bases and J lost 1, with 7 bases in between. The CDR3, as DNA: TGTGCCAGCAGCTTAGCGCGGCCATCTGGGGCCAACGTCCTGACTTTC. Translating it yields CASSLARPSGANVLTF.

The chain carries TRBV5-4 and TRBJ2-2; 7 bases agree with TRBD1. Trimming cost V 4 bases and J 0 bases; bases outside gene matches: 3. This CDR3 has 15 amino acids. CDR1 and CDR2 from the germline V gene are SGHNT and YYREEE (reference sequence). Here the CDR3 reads CASSPGTANTGELFF. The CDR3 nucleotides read TGTGCCAGCAGCCCCGGGACAGCGAACACCGGGGAGCTGTTTTTT. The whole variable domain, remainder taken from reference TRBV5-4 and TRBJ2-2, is ETGVTQSPTHLIKTRGQQVTLRCSSQSGHNTVSWYQQALGQGPQFIFQYYREEENGRGNFPPRFSGLQFPNYSSELNVNALELDDSALYLCASSPGTANTGELFFGEGSRLTVL.

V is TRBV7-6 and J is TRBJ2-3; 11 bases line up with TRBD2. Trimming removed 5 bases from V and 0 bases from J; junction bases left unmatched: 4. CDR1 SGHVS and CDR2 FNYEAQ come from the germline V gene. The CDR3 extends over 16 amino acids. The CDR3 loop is CASSPGTSGSTDTQYF. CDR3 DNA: TGTGCCAGCAGCCCTGGGACTAGCGGAAGCACAGATACGCAGTATTTT.

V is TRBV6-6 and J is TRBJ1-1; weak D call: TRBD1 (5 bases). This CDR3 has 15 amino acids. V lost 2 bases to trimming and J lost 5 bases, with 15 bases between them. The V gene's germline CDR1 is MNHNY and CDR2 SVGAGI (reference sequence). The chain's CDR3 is CASSYTSGRETEAFF. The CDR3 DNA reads TGTGCCAGCAGTTACACCTCAGGGCGAGAGACTGAAGCTTTCTTT.

CDR3 amino acids: CASRAGGIFGEQYF. In DNA form, the CDR3 reads TGCGCCAGCAGGGCAGGGGGCATCTTCGGCGAGCAGTACTTC. V and J are TRBV5-1 and TRBJ2-7; 8 bases fit TRBD1. The CDR3 contains 14 residues. Losses at the gene ends were 5 bases for V and 6 bases for J; bases not matched to a gene: 10. Germline V gene sequence: CDR1 SGHRS, CDR2 YFSETQ. Supplemented by reference TRBV5-1 and TRBJ2-7, the full variable domain reads KAGVTQTPRYLIKTRGQQVTLSCSPISGHRSVSWYQQTPGQGLQFLFEYFSETQRNKGNFPGRFSGRQFSNSRSEMNVSTLELGDSALYLCASRAGGIFGEQYFGPGTRLTVT.